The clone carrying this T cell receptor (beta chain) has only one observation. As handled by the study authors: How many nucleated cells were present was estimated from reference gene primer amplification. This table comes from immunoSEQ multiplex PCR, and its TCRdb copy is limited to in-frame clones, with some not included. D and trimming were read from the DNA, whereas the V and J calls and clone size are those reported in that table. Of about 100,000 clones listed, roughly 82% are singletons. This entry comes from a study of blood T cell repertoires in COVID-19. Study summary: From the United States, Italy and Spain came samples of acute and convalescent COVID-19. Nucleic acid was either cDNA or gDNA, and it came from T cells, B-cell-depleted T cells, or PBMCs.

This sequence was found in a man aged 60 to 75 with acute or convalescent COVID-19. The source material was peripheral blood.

The CDR3 sequence is CASSPDSRDYNEQFF. The CDR3 region has the DNA TGTGCCAGCAGCCCGGACAGCCGCGACTACAATGAGCAGTTCTTC. This chain uses TRBV7-3 with TRBJ2-1; tentative D call: TRBD1 (6 bases). Germline V gene sequence: CDR1 SGHTA, CDR2 FQGTGA. The CDR3 loop spans 15 amino acids. Trimming cost V 5 bases and J 3 bases, with 14 bases left between them.